The entry that follows covers one T cell receptor beta chain sequence. Its antigen is not identified. These data belong to a study of cytomegalovirus exposure and HLA in healthy donors. Findings and limits, study-wide: For TCR beta chains, V- and J-gene trimming was later linked to a missense DCLRE1C variant. The CMV antigen specificity of a few CMV-associated chains was confirmed through in vitro analysis.

V lost 5 bases and J 5 bases, leaving 15 bases between the germline ends. CDR1 is SNHLY and CDR2 is FYNNEI in the germline V gene. This CDR3 is 14 amino acids long. Both 60 Vbeta primers and 13 Jbeta primers went into the PCR. Assay used: immunoSEQ multiplex PCR; TCRdb lists only in-frame clones, some missing. The sample's table shows roughly 120,000 clones. The receptor's source is a man aged 18 to 29 in good health and CMV-seronegative. The chain has TRBV2 and TRBJ1-1; perhaps TRBD1 as D (6 bases). The sequenced material came from PBMCs. The CDR3 sequence: CASSSQGRITEAFF. CDR3 coding DNA: TGTGCCAGCAGTTCCCAGGGGCGTATAACTGAAGCTTTCTTT. Filled out from reference TRBV2 and TRBJ1-1, the complete variable domain reads EPEVTQTPSHQVTQMGQEVILRCVPISNHLYFYWYRQILGQKVEFLVSFYNNEISEKSEIFDDQFSVERPDGSNFTLKIRSTKLEDSAMYFCASSSQGRITEAFFGQGTRLTVV.